What follows describes a single TCR beta chain. The antigen is not known. This record belongs to a study of vaccination and CD4 T cells after COVID-19. Sequencing of the DNA from cultured CD4+ T cells was carried out with the Oncomine TCR Beta short-read assay. One entry per CDR3 protein, called by TCRdb with MiXCR from the PCR reads. The sample includes about 14,000 distinct CDR3 sequences, under 30% of them seen just once. Germline CDR1 SGHTA, CDR2 FQGTGA. The V gene end was trimmed by 5 bases and the J gene end by 7 bases; junction bases not matched to a gene: 5. The CDR3 is 14 residues long. The treatment is: approximately 11-day PBMC culture with coronavirus spike peptide pools or control peptides (ViraFEST assay).

This TCR derives from a human donor with COVID-19. Sequenced: cultured CD4+ T cells from blood. The J gene is TRBJ2-1, the V gene TRBV7-3, with 10 bases matching TRBD1. The CDR3 sequence: CASSPDRGQNEQFF. CDR3 nucleotides: TGTGCCAGCAGCCCAGACAGGGGGCAAAATGAGCAGTTCTTC.